A selection of T cell receptor beta chains follows, all from one sample in a study of control samples from healthy donors and cancer patients. Only in-frame clones appear in the TCRdb table, and some are missing; sequencing was by immunoSEQ multiplex PCR. The table lists about 150,000 clones, about 94% of them singletons, with around 2.5% in the top ten. Sequenced input: blood. The receptors were gathered from a man aged 45-65 years in good health. Both conserved end residues are part of each CDR3. A D gene is named only where the DNA matches it firmly. Expanded clones get a size class; other rows say once, few or many, or leave the size out.

clone_size: -; v_call: TRBV6-1; d_call: -; j_call: TRBJ2-3; cdr3_nt: TGTGCCAGCAGTGAAGAGCAACAGGCGCATCCCACAGATACGCAGTATTTT; cdr3_aa: CASSEEQQAHPTDTQYF
clone_size: -; v_call: TRBV27; d_call: -; j_call: TRBJ2-1; cdr3_nt: TGTGCCAGCAGTATCAGGGGCAATGAGCAGTTCTTC; cdr3_aa: CASSIRGNEQFF
clone_size: few; v_call: TRBV28; d_call: -; j_call: TRBJ1-6; cdr3_nt: TGTGCCAGCAGTTCCGGGGACTTCTCCTATAATTCACCCCTCCACTTT; cdr3_aa: CASSSGDFSYNSPLHF
clone_size: -; v_call: TRBV9; d_call: -; j_call: TRBJ2-3; cdr3_nt: TGTGCCAGCAGCGTACGTCAGGTGGGGACAGATACGCAGTATTTT; cdr3_aa: CASSVRQVGTDTQYF
clone_size: -; v_call: TRBV4-2; d_call: -; j_call: TRBJ1-2; cdr3_nt: TGTGCCAGCAGCCCCCGAGCGAGGGAAGACTATGGCTACACCTTC; cdr3_aa: CASSPRAREDYGYTF
clone_size: -; v_call: TRBV28; d_call: -; j_call: TRBJ1-1; cdr3_nt: TGTGCCAGCCGGCTGTTGAACACTGAAGCTTTCTTT; cdr3_aa: CASRLLNTEAFF
clone_size: -; v_call: TRBV4-2; d_call: TRBD1; j_call: TRBJ1-6; cdr3_nt: TGTGCCAGCAGCCACCGCCCGGGACAGGGTAATTCACCCCTCCACTTT; cdr3_aa: CASSHRPGQGNSPLHF
clone_size: -; v_call: TRBV7-8; d_call: -; j_call: TRBJ2-3; cdr3_nt: TGTGCCAGCAGCTTAAGGGGGGGACCTAGCACAGATACGCAGTATTTT; cdr3_aa: CASSLRGGPSTDTQYF
clone_size: -; v_call: TRBV6-5; d_call: -; j_call: TRBJ1-2; cdr3_nt: TGTGCCAGCAGTAAGCCTGGACAGCTTAACTATGGCTACACCTTC; cdr3_aa: CASSKPGQLNYGYTF
clone_size: -; v_call: TRBV4-1; d_call: TRBD2; j_call: TRBJ2-2; cdr3_nt: TGCGCCACCGAGCGGGAGTTTTTCACCGGGGAGCTGTTTTTT; cdr3_aa: CATEREFFTGELFF
clone_size: -; v_call: TRBV28; d_call: TRBD2; j_call: TRBJ2-5; cdr3_nt: TGTGCCAGCAGTTCCGGACTAGCGGACCAAGAGACCCAGTACTTC; cdr3_aa: CASSSGLADQETQYF
clone_size: once; v_call: TRBV28; d_call: -; j_call: TRBJ2-7; cdr3_nt: TGTGCCAGCAGTTCAACTGACCCCTACGAGCAGTACTTC; cdr3_aa: CASSSTDPYEQYF
clone_size: -; v_call: TRBV27; d_call: -; j_call: TRBJ1-6; cdr3_nt: TGTGCCAGCAGGGCAGCGTATTCACCCCTCCACTTT; cdr3_aa: CASRAAYSPLHF
clone_size: -; v_call: TRBV6-5; d_call: -; j_call: TRBJ1-5; cdr3_nt: TGTGCCAGCAGTTCTGCGGGACAAAATAGCAATCAGCCCCAGCATTTT; cdr3_aa: CASSSAGQNSNQPQHF
clone_size: -; v_call: TRBV6-5; d_call: -; j_call: TRBJ2-7; cdr3_nt: TGTGCCGCGAACAGGGTGAGCGAGCAGTACTTC; cdr3_aa: CAANRVSEQYF
clone_size: -; v_call: TRBV30; d_call: TRBD1; j_call: TRBJ2-7; cdr3_nt: TGTGCCTGGAGTGTGGACAGGGTCGGCCCCTACGAGCAGTACTTC; cdr3_aa: CAWSVDRVGPYEQYF
clone_size: -; v_call: TRBV7-9; d_call: TRBD2; j_call: TRBJ2-5; cdr3_nt: TGTGCCAGCAGCCTCCAGGGACTAGCGGTACAAGAGACCCAGTACTTC; cdr3_aa: CASSLQGLAVQETQYF
clone_size: -; v_call: TRBV9; d_call: TRBD2; j_call: TRBJ2-1; cdr3_nt: TGTGCCAGCAGCCCCCCGGGACTACAATACAATGAGCAGTTCTTC; cdr3_aa: CASSPPGLQYNEQFF
clone_size: -; v_call: TRBV18; d_call: -; j_call: TRBJ1-5; cdr3_nt: TGTGCCAGCTCACCAGGCAGCCTTTGGGGCAATCAGCCCCAGCATTTT; cdr3_aa: CASSPGSLWGNQPQHF
clone_size: -; v_call: TRBV9; d_call: TRBD1; j_call: TRBJ1-4; cdr3_nt: TGTGCCAGCAGCGCAAACACAGGGGTTAATGAAAAACTGTTTTTT; cdr3_aa: CASSANTGVNEKLFF
clone_size: -; v_call: TRBV28; d_call: TRBD2; j_call: TRBJ2-3; cdr3_nt: TGTGCCATCGTGGGACTAGCGGGCAAAAAGGGCACAGATACGCAGTATTTT; cdr3_aa: CAIVGLAGKKGTDTQYF
clone_size: -; v_call: TRBV10-2; d_call: -; j_call: TRBJ1-1; cdr3_nt: TGCGCCAGCAGTGAGCGGTTGCAGAACACTGAAGCTTTCTTT; cdr3_aa: CASSERLQNTEAFF
clone_size: -; v_call: TRBV24-1; d_call: -; j_call: TRBJ1-2; cdr3_nt: TGTGCCACCAGTGATTTGCAGGGTAGGGGCTACACCTTC; cdr3_aa: CATSDLQGRGYTF
clone_size: -; v_call: TRBV7-8; d_call: -; j_call: TRBJ2-6; cdr3_nt: TGTGCCAGTTTACAGGGCTGGGCCAACGTCCTGACTTTC; cdr3_aa: CASLQGWANVLTF
clone_size: -; v_call: TRBV9; d_call: -; j_call: TRBJ1-2; cdr3_nt: TGTGCCAGCAGCCTACGGACGGACTATGGCTACACCTTC; cdr3_aa: CASSLRTDYGYTF
clone_size: -; v_call: TRBV6-5; d_call: -; j_call: TRBJ2-4; cdr3_nt: TGTGCCAGCACCCAGGACGTAGCCAAAAACATTCAGTACTTC; cdr3_aa: CASTQDVAKNIQYF
clone_size: -; v_call: TRBV7-9; d_call: TRBD1; j_call: TRBJ1-5; cdr3_nt: TGTGCCAGCAGCTTAGAGGGGACAGGGGCAGGAAATCAGCCCCAGCATTTT; cdr3_aa: CASSLEGTGAGNQPQHF
clone_size: -; v_call: TRBV6-5; d_call: -; j_call: TRBJ1-1; cdr3_nt: TGTGCCAGCAGTATCCGGGGGGTATTCACTGAAGCTTTCTTT; cdr3_aa: CASSIRGVFTEAFF
clone_size: -; v_call: TRBV7-8; d_call: -; j_call: TRBJ2-5; cdr3_nt: TGTGCCAGCAGCTTATTTACAGGGCCGGTAGAGACCCAGTACTTC; cdr3_aa: CASSLFTGPVETQYF
clone_size: few; v_call: TRBV28; d_call: -; j_call: TRBJ2-1; cdr3_nt: TGTGCCAGCCGCACTCACAGGGCCAATGAGCAGTTCTTC; cdr3_aa: CASRTHRANEQFF
clone_size: -; v_call: TRBV5-1; d_call: TRBD1; j_call: TRBJ1-1; cdr3_nt: TGCGCCAGCAGCCAGGGACAGGGCGGACACACTGAAGCTTTCTTT; cdr3_aa: CASSQGQGGHTEAFF
clone_size: -; v_call: TRBV4-2; d_call: -; j_call: TRBJ2-1; cdr3_nt: TGTGCCAGCAGCCAAGATGCCGCGCCTAGTGGGTTCAATGAGCAGTTCTTC; cdr3_aa: CASSQDAAPSGFNEQFF
clone_size: once; v_call: TRBV28; d_call: TRBD2; j_call: TRBJ2-1; cdr3_nt: TGTGCCAGCAGTTTTTCCGCGGGGGCCTACAATGAGCAGTTCTTC; cdr3_aa: CASSFSAGAYNEQFF
clone_size: -; v_call: TRBV7-9; d_call: -; j_call: TRBJ1-4; cdr3_nt: TGTGCCAGCAGCTTAGTTGGGGTCGGAAAACTGTTTTTT; cdr3_aa: CASSLVGVGKLFF
clone_size: -; v_call: TRBV5-1; d_call: TRBD2; j_call: TRBJ2-2; cdr3_nt: TGCGCCAGCAGCTTAACACTAGCGGGACCCCCGAACACCGGGGAGCTGTTTTTT; cdr3_aa: CASSLTLAGPPNTGELFF
clone_size: -; v_call: TRBV24-1; d_call: -; j_call: TRBJ1-5; cdr3_nt: TGTGCCACCAGTCCGGGACAAGGTTACAATCAGCCCCAGCATTTT; cdr3_aa: CATSPGQGYNQPQHF
clone_size: -; v_call: TRBV28; d_call: -; j_call: TRBJ1-1; cdr3_nt: TGTGCCAGCAGCTCCGGGACCCGGGGACGGGACACTGAAGCTTTCTTT; cdr3_aa: CASSSGTRGRDTEAFF
clone_size: -; v_call: TRBV29-1; d_call: TRBD2; j_call: TRBJ2-1; cdr3_nt: TGCAGCGGGCGGACTAGCGGGAGCTATGAGCAGTTCTTC; cdr3_aa: CSGRTSGSYEQFF
clone_size: -; v_call: TRBV9; d_call: -; j_call: TRBJ2-1; cdr3_nt: TGTGCCAGCAGCGTGGGCCAGAGCTCCTACAATGAGCAGTTCTTC; cdr3_aa: CASSVGQSSYNEQFF
clone_size: -; v_call: TRBV19; d_call: -; j_call: TRBJ1-5; cdr3_nt: TGTGCCAGTAGTTCAGGAGGGGTCGGTCAGCCCCAGCATTTT; cdr3_aa: CASSSGGVGQPQHF